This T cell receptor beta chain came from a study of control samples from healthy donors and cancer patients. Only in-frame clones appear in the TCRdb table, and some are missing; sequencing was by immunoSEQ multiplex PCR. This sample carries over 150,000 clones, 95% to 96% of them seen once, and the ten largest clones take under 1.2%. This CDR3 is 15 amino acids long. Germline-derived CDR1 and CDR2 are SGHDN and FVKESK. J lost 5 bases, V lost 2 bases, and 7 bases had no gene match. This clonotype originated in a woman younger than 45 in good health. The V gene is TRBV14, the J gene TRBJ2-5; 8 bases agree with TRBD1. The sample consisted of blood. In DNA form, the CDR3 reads TGTGCCAGCAGCCAACGGACAGGGTGGATCGAGACCCAGTACTTC. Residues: CASSQRTGWIETQYF.